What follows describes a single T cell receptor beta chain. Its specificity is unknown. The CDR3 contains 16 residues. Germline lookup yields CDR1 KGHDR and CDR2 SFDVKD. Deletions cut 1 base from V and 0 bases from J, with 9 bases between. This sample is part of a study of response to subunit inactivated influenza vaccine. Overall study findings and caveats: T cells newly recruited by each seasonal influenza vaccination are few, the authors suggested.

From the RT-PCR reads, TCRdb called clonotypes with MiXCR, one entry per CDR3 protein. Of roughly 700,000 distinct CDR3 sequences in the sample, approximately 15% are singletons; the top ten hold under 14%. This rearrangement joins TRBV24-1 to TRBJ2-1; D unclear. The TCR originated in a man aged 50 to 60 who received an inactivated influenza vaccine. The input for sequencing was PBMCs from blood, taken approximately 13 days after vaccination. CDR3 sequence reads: CATSDFRAYSYNEQFF. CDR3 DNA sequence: TGTGCCACCAGTGATTTCCGGGCCTACTCCTACAATGAGCAGTTCTTC.